This T cell receptor beta chain was identified in a study of OX40 agonist ivuxolimab in advanced cancers. Study context: Dose-escalation patients' cancers were hepatocellular carcinoma, melanoma, renal cell or head and neck cancer.

Whole-study findings and limits: Antigen targets of the expanded peripheral T cells went undetermined. At 0.1 to 3.0 mg/kg and by week 6, clonal expansion occurred in CD4+ and CD8+ blood T cells.

Collection of blood occurred at baseline, at cycle 4 day 1, and at cycle 7 day 1. The CDR3 runs 13 residues. With 3 bases removed from V and 0 bases from J, the gap between germline ends came to 3 bases. Germline CDR1 is ENHRY and CDR2 is SYGVKD. The data were produced by immunoSEQ multiplex PCR, yet TCRdb's version contains in-frame clones alone and is incomplete. The sample includes about 100,000 clones, about 89% seen only once; the top ten take less than 0.2%. Remarks on this clone: Its matching antigen is unknown.

This specimen consisted of CD4+ or CD8+ T cells sorted from blood, obtained in a trial of the OX40 agonist ivuxolimab. The chain uses TRBV10-3 and TRBJ1-3, with D unclear. This sequence originates from an adult with an advanced solid tumor such as melanoma, head and neck, liver or kidney cancer. CDR3 DNA: TGTGCCATCAGTGACAGCTCTGGAAACACCATATATTTT. It codes for CAISDSSGNTIYF.